The next 23 T cell receptor beta chains were all read from a single sample in a study of prognosis after radiotherapy for stage I lung cancer. TCR beta CDR3 amplification from genomic DNA was performed by two-round multiplex PCR. The first round of PCR was done with primers that matched each TRBV and TRBJ gene. TCRdb itself ran the multiplex PCR reads through MiXCR, one entry per CDR3 protein. The sample lists some 20,000 distinct CDR3 sequences, 50% to 60% seen once, with roughly a quarter in the top ten. The material sequenced was PBMCs, taken before or after stereotactic body radiation therapy (not recorded which). The source of these receptors is a donor over 45 with non-small cell lung cancer.

The chain recombines TRBV6-1 with TRBJ1-2; D is unresolved. Trimming pared 7 bases from V and 8 bases from J, leaving 20 bases between. Germline V gene lookup returns CDR1 MNHNS and CDR2 SASEGT. The CDR3 is 14 amino acids. The CDR3 reads CASTLPAPGTGYTF. The DNA for the CDR3 is TGTGCCAGCACCCTCCCAGCACCTGGTACGGGCTACACCTTC.

This chain connects TRBV5-1 to TRBJ2-7, with D unclear. Per germline, CDR1 SGHRS and CDR2 YFSETQ. The V gene lost 0 bases and the J gene lost 6 bases, with 16 bases spanning the gap. There are 15 residues in the CDR3. The DNA for the CDR3 is TGCGCCAGCAGCTTGGGTACGGCAAGAGCGCGCGAGCAGTACTTC. Protein sequence: CASSLGTARAREQYF.

This clonotype was seen ten or more times. This chain links TRBV25-1 with TRBJ2-3; the D is unclear. The length of the CDR3 is 13 residues. V lost 5 bases, J lost 4 bases, and 10 bases lay in between. The germline gives CDR1 MGHDK, CDR2 SYGVNS. In nucleotides, the CDR3 is TGTGCCAGCAGTTTGACGCGCGCAGATACGCAGTATTTT. It translates to CASSLTRADTQYF.

This clonotype was seen ten or more times. The rearrangement links TRBV28 to TRBJ2-5; D is tentatively TRBD1 or TRBD2 (6 bases each). The CDR3 spans 17 residues. CDR1 MDHEN and CDR2 SYDVKM come from the germline V gene. V was cut by 3 bases and J by 2 bases, with 19 bases left in between. The CDR3 nucleotides are TGTGCCAGCAGTTTTATCATGTGGAGGGGACAACAAGAGACCCAGTACTTC. This sequence encodes CASSFIMWRGQQETQYF.

The gene calls are TRBV11-3 and TRBJ2-1, with TRBD2 matching over 10 bases. V was pared by 3 bases and J by 3 bases, with 2 bases of the junction left unmatched. The CDR3 has 15 residues. Germline CDR1 reads SGHNT; CDR2 reads YENEEA. The CDR3 is CASSFLAGVYNEQFF. The CDR3 DNA follows: TGTGCCAGCAGCTTTCTAGCGGGGGTCTACAATGAGCAGTTCTTC.

This clonotype came up many times. This rearrangement joins TRBV24-1 to TRBJ2-2, with D tentatively TRBD2 (6 bases). CDR1 is KGHDR and CDR2 is SFDVKD in the germline V gene. Trimming took off 3 bases at V and 7 bases at J, with 11 bases between the two ends. The CDR3 loop spans 14 amino acids. The CDR3 nucleotides are TGTGCCACCAGTGATATGACTAGTCTCGGGGAGCTGTTTTTT. Protein sequence: CATSDMTSLGELFF.

This chain joins TRBV11-2 and TRBJ2-2, with no clear D. V lost 3 bases, J lost 8 bases, and 16 bases lay in between. Germline V gene sequence: CDR1 SGHAT, CDR2 FQNNGV. The CDR3 spans 15 residues. CDR3 in amino acids: CASSFTRTKVGELFF. Written as DNA, the CDR3 is TGTGCCAGCAGCTTTACTCGGACGAAGGTTGGGGAGCTGTTTTTT.

This clonotype showed up just once. Relative to the germline gene, one junction end is altered; a read error may explain this. The chain recombines TRBV7-2 with TRBJ2-5; possibly TRBD1 for D (6 bases). The CDR3 spans 15 residues. Germline loops: CDR1 SGHTA, CDR2 FQGNSA. The CDR3 DNA is TGTGCCAGCAGCGGGGGACAACCGTGCCAAGAGACACAGTACTTC. Protein product: CASSGGQPCQETQYF.

The CDR3 sequence is CASSEQGTGELFF. The CDR3 DNA reads as TGTGCCAGCAGTGAGCAGGGGACCGGGGAGCTGTTTTTT. The rearrangement joins TRBV2 to TRBJ2-2; D might be TRBD1 (6 bases). This CDR3 is 13 amino acids long. Trimming took off 3 bases at V and 5 bases at J, with 7 bases between the two ends. CDR1 is SNHLY and CDR2 is FYNNEI in the germline V gene.

This clonotype was seen at least ten times. The gene calls are TRBV28 and TRBJ2-5; the D is unclear. From germline, CDR1 is MDHEN and CDR2 SYDVKM. V shed 3 bases and J shed 1 base, with 6 bases lying between them. This CDR3 comprises 13 residues. The CDR3 sequence: CASSFSGQETQYF. CDR3 nucleotides: TGTGCCAGCAGTTTCTCCGGCCAAGAGACCCAGTACTTC.

This clonotype was picked up one time. A read error may produce the germline difference seen at one junction end. The chain has TRBV6-4 and TRBJ2-7; TRBD1 is a possible D gene (6 bases). Germline V lookup: CDR1 MRHNA, CDR2 SNTAGT. This CDR3 has 16 residues. For the CDR3, the DNA is TGCGCCAGCAGTGACTGCAAGGGGGTGTGCTCCTACGAGCAGTACTTC. Protein product: CASSDCKGVCSYEQYF.

This clonotype was counted ten times or more. The CDR3 nucleotides read TGTGCCTGGAGTGGGCAGCCGAACACTGAAGCTTTCTTT. It yields the protein CAWSGQPNTEAFF. The chain has TRBV30 and TRBJ1-1; D not resolved. V dropped 1 base and J dropped 1 base, with 7 bases sitting between them. Germline V gene lookup returns CDR1 GTSNPN and CDR2 SVGIG (reference sequence). The CDR3 is 13 amino acids.

The chain carries TRBV6-1 and TRBJ1-2, with TRBD1 matching 10 bases. Germline CDR1 and CDR2: MNHNS and SASEGT. After removal of 5 bases from V and 5 bases from J, the junction contained 8 bases not matched to a gene. This CDR3 is built from 15 residues. The CDR3 region has the DNA TGTGCCAGCAGTCCGTCTGACAGGGGGCCGTATGGCTACACCTTC. As protein: CASSPSDRGPYGYTF.

This clonotype was counted a single time. The V call is TRBV2, the J call TRBJ2-1; TRBD2 might be the D (5 bases). The germline V gene encodes CDR1 SNHLY and CDR2 FYNNEI. V was pared by 5 bases and J by 9 bases, with 20 bases between. This CDR3 comprises 15 residues. CDR3 in DNA: TGTGCCAGCAGTCGTCTAGCTGGAGTTCTGGGTGAGCAGTTCTTC. Protein product: CASSRLAGVLGEQFF.

By frequency in the sample, this clonotype is medium-sized. A read error may produce the germline difference seen at one junction end. In nucleotides, the CDR3 is TGTGCCAGCAGCTACCAAGAGACCCAGTACTTC. Amino acid sequence: CASSYQETQYF. This chain joins TRBV5-1 and TRBJ2-5; D gene uncertain. Germline CDR1 reads SGHRS; CDR2 reads YFSETQ. This CDR3 has 11 residues.

A single count supports this clonotype. The chain couples TRBV11-2 to TRBJ2-7, with a tentative D call TRBD1 (5 bases). V lost 5 bases and J lost 6, with 14 bases in between. The V gene's germline CDR1 is SGHAT and CDR2 FQNNGV. The CDR3 runs to 13 residues. CDR3 region: CASSIDRFAEQYF. DNA for the CDR3: TGTGCCAGCAGCATCGACAGATTTGCCGAGCAGTACTTC. Supplemented by reference TRBV11-2 and TRBJ2-7, the full variable domain reads EAGVAQSPRYKIIEKRQSVAFWCNPISGHATLYWYQQILGQGPKLLIQFQNNGVVDDSQLPKDRFSAERLKGVDSTLKIQPAKLEDSAVYLCASSIDRFAEQYFGPGTRLTVT.

On this clonotype: It is likely a read error: a sequence one base away is far more abundant. This rearrangement joins TRBV6-1 to TRBJ1-2; the D is unclear. Germline V CDR1 and CDR2: MNHNS, SASEGT. The CDR3 covers 14 residues. Trimming took off 5 bases at V and 4 bases at J, with 14 bases between the two ends. Here the CDR3 DNA reads TGTGCCAGCAGTATCGGGCATCGGGGCTATGGCTACACCTTC. The encoded protein is CASSIGHRGYGYTF.

Remarks on this clonotype: A read error is the likely source, as a far larger clone sits one nucleotide away. The chain is built from TRBV6-4 and TRBJ2-1, with TRBD2 identical over 7 bases. The J call may be in error: the DNA end matches TRBJ2-5 better. This CDR3 is built from 15 residues. Germline V CDR1 and CDR2: MRHNA, SNTAGT. For the CDR3, the DNA is TGTGCCAGCACGTCGCTCGGGGGAGGGCCAGAGACCCAGTACTTC. Translating it yields CASTSLGGGPETQYF.

This chain joins TRBV15 and TRBJ1-5; 8 bases map to TRBD1. CDR3 size: 14 residues. Germline-derived CDR1 and CDR2 are LNHNV and YYDKDF (reference sequence). J lost 6 bases, V lost 5 bases, and 6 bases had no gene match. In nucleotides, the CDR3 is TGTGCCACCAGCCCGACAGGGGAGCGTCAGCCCCAGCATTTT. Translated: CATSPTGERQPQHF.

The chain recombines TRBV19 with TRBJ2-1; D is perhaps TRBD2 (6 bases). The CDR3 covers 14 residues. Per the germline V gene, CDR1 is LNHDA and CDR2 is SQIVND (reference sequence). Trimming stripped 7 bases from V and 10 bases from J, with 20 bases between. The CDR3 region is CASIPIVAVQEQFF. The CDR3 DNA reads as TGTGCCAGTATCCCCATAGTAGCGGTACAGGAGCAGTTCTTC. Variable domain in full (rest from reference TRBV19 and TRBJ2-1): DGGITQSPKYLFRKEGQNVTLSCEQNLNHDAMYWYRQDPGQGLRLIYYSQIVNDFQKGDIAEGYSVSREKKESFPLTVTSAQKNPTAFYLCASIPIVAVQEQFFGPGTRLTVL.

This clonotype was counted once. CDR3 bases: TGTGCCACCAGTAAGCGGACAGGGCAGACCACCGGGGAGCTGTTTTTT. Translated: CATSKRTGQTTGELFF. The chain joins TRBV24-1 to TRBJ2-2; TRBD1 matches 8 bases. Unmatched junction bases numbered 9, after V lost 6 bases and J lost 4 bases. The CDR3 is made up of 16 amino acids. Germline V gene data show CDR1 as KGHDR and CDR2 as SFDVKD.

On this clonotype itself: One end of the junction varies from germline; a read error may be responsible. V gene TRBV6-9 combines with J gene TRBJ2-6; D remains ambiguous. Looked up from germline, CDR1 is MNHGY and CDR2 is SVAAGI. CDR3 size: 15 residues. This chain's CDR3 is CTSSFTGSGSNVLTF. The CDR3 DNA is TGTACCAGCAGTTTTACGGGTTCTGGGTCCAACGTCCTGACTTTC.

A remark on this clonotype: This may arise from a read error, as a much more abundant clone is one base away. This chain joins TRBV28 and TRBJ2-5; D remains ambiguous. The V end was cut by 7 bases, the J end by 5 bases, with 14 bases between. The CDR3 totals 13 residues. CDR1 is MDHEN and CDR2 is SYDVKM in the germline V gene. CDR3 coding DNA: TGTGCCAGCACCCTAGGGCCAAGGGAGACCCAGTACTTC. Translating gives CASTLGPRETQYF.